A single sample gave rise to the 3 T cell receptor beta chains below, sequenced in a study of blood T cell repertoires in COVID-19 (dated by TCRdb to the early 2020s). Library preparation employed the immunoSEQ multiplex PCR assay. Here the immuneACCESS table is served through TCRdb, limited to in-frame sequences with V and J called. Missing clones are a known gap in these copies; in checked studies unresolved V genes cover under half, and the rest lacks a known reason. The sample table lists approximately 250,000 clones, around 86% of them with a count of one. Clones ranked in the top ten supply around 1.7% of the sample. The specimen was peripheral blood. The receptors shown here come from a woman between 55 and 75 years old who had recovered from COVID-19.

This chain links TRBV7-3 with TRBJ2-3, with D tentatively TRBD2 (5 bases). From germline, CDR1 is SGHTA and CDR2 FQGTGA. Trimming pared 9 bases from V and 4 bases from J, leaving 14 bases between. This CDR3 is 13 amino acids long. This CDR3 is CASDWRGPDTQYF. The DNA for the CDR3 is TGTGCCAGTGACTGGAGAGGGCCAGATACGCAGTATTTT.

Only a few counts were recorded for this clone. The V gene is TRBV18, the J gene TRBJ2-5, with 10 bases lining up with TRBD1. There are 14 residues in the CDR3. Germline CDR1 is KGHSH and CDR2 is LQKENI. J lost 9 bases, V lost 6 bases, and 10 bases had no gene match. For the CDR3, the DNA is TGTGCCAGCTCCCCGGGACAGGGGACAGGGTCCCAGTACTTC. Residues: CASSPGQGTGSQYF.

The V gene is TRBV14, the J gene TRBJ2-2; TRBD2 agrees at 7 bases. Per germline, CDR1 SGHDN and CDR2 FVKESK. This CDR3 region has 18 residues. J was trimmed by 1 base and V by 0 bases; bases with no gene match: 8. For the CDR3, the DNA is TGTGCCAGCAGCCAAGAGACCGGGGGAGGGGAGAACACCGGGGAGCTGTTTTTT. Translating gives CASSQETGGGENTGELFF. Supplemented by reference TRBV14 and TRBJ2-2, the full variable domain reads EAGVTQFPSHSVIEKGQTVTLRCDPISGHDNLYWYRRVMGKEIKFLLHFVKESKQDESGMPNNRFLAERTGGTYSTLKVQPAELEDSGVYFCASSQETGGGENTGELFFGEGSRLTVL.